This T cell receptor (beta chain) derives from a study of shared clonotypes between healthy human individuals. V was trimmed by 2 bases and J by 6 bases, leaving 9 bases between them. Germline V lookup: CDR1 SGDLS, CDR2 YYNGEE. This CDR3 contains 13 residues. Only in-frame clones appear in the TCRdb table, and some are missing; sequencing was by immunoSEQ multiplex PCR. The table records roughly 1,500,000 clones, 95% to 99% of them present only once. Sequenced material: naive CD4+ T cells sorted from blood. As to subset: CD45RA+ positively selected. This receptor was identified in a young man in good health. The V and J genes are TRBV9 and TRBJ2-1, with D possibly matching TRBD1 (6 bases). The CDR3 loop is CASSVGQTNEQFF. In DNA, the CDR3 is TGTGCCAGCAGCGTTGGACAGACCAATGAGCAGTTCTTC.